These 10 T cell receptor beta chains came from one sample sequenced in a study of cytomegalovirus exposure and HLA in healthy donors listed by TCRdb under 2017. The method behind the library was the immunoSEQ multiplex PCR assay. For the multiplex PCR, a mixture combining 60 forward primers for TCR Vbeta segments and 13 reverse primers for TCR Jbeta segments was used. What TCRdb holds here is the immuneACCESS table cut down to in-frame rearrangements. Part of the clones is not present; checked against another copy, under half of the missing clones reflect an unresolved V gene, and the others are unexplained. This sample lists roughly 140,000 clones; almost 80% were detected once. The top ten clones comprise 0.5% to 0.85% of the sample. Sequencing input: PBMCs. These receptors came from a male donor in good health and CMV-seronegative.

The chain carries TRBV6-5 and TRBJ1-2; 8 nucleotides align to TRBD1. The germline V gene encodes CDR1 MNHEY and CDR2 SVGAGI. This CDR3 contains 13 residues. Trimming took 7 bases from V and 8 from J; bases not matched to a gene: 9. The CDR3 region has the DNA TGTGCCAGCACCGGACAGGGACACGAAGGCTACACCTTC. Its translation: CASTGQGHEGYTF.

A few counts support this clone. The V gene is TRBV29-1, the J gene TRBJ1-3, with D unclear. Trimming pared 7 bases from V and 4 bases from J, leaving 17 bases between. The CDR3 has 14 residues. CDR1 is SQVTM, CDR2 ANQGSEA, per germline. The DNA of the CDR3 is TGCAGCGCCTTCGACACTCTCCAGGGAAACACCATATATTTT. It is translated as CSAFDTLQGNTIYF.

In DNA form, the CDR3 reads TGTGCCAGCAGTTACCTGGACAGGGGGGGGACCCAGTACTTC. Translated, it gives CASSYLDRGGTQYF. V is TRBV6-5 and J is TRBJ2-5; 10 nucleotides line up with TRBD1. Germline-derived CDR1 and CDR2 are MNHEY and SVGAGI. The CDR3 contains 14 residues. The junction had 4 bases not matched to a gene; V was cut back by 2 bases and J by 7 bases.

The V gene is TRBV7-8, the J gene TRBJ1-2, with 10 bases aligning to TRBD1. Per the germline V gene, CDR1 is SGHVS and CDR2 is FQNEAQ. V lost 3 bases and J lost 5; bases outside the gene matches: 3. The length of the CDR3 is 14 residues. The CDR3 protein is CASSLGQGRYGYTF. In DNA, the CDR3 is TGTGCCAGCAGCTTGGGACAGGGGAGGTATGGCTACACCTTC.

This chain connects TRBV30 to TRBJ1-1; no clear D gene. Germline-derived CDR1 and CDR2 are GTSNPN and SVGIG (reference sequence). Trimming removed 3 bases at V and 1 base at J, with 9 bases between. The CDR3 spans 13 residues. The CDR3 bases are TGTGCCTGGAGATTCCGGGAGAACACTGAAGCTTTCTTT. The encoded protein is CAWRFRENTEAFF.

The CDR3: CASSTRTGPGAEAFF. CDR3 sequence (DNA): TGTGCCAGCAGCACCCGGACAGGCCCGGGAGCTGAAGCTTTCTTT. V gene TRBV9 combines with J gene TRBJ1-1, with 7 nucleotides matching TRBD1. V shed 4 bases, J shed 6 bases, and the junction held 12 bases outside the gene matches. The CDR3 sequence is 15 residues long. Germline values: CDR1 SGDLS, CDR2 YYNGEE.

V is TRBV19 and J is TRBJ2-7; perhaps TRBD2 as D (5 bases). This CDR3 spans 13 amino acids. The V gene's germline CDR1 is LNHDA and CDR2 SQIVND (reference sequence). The germline V and J ends were trimmed by 5 bases and 2 bases, with 10 bases remaining between them. CDR3 nucleotide sequence: TGTGCCAGTAGTTGGTCCGGGACCTACGAGCAGTACTTC. As protein: CASSWSGTYEQYF. Supplemented by reference TRBV19 and TRBJ2-7, the full variable domain reads DGGITQSPKYLFRKEGQNVTLSCEQNLNHDAMYWYRQDPGQGLRLIYYSQIVNDFQKGDIAEGYSVSREKKESFPLTVTSAQKNPTAFYLCASSWSGTYEQYFGPGTRLTVT.

A few counts support this clone. V is TRBV7-9 and J is TRBJ2-7; D possibly corresponds to TRBD1 (5 bases). The CDR3 consists of 14 residues. Between the trimmed V and J ends, which lost 5 bases and 3 bases, there was a span of 14 bases. CDR1 and CDR2 from the germline V gene are SEHNR and FQNEAQ (reference sequence). The CDR3 DNA reads TGTGCCAGCAGCGGCAGGGTTTTCGGCTACGAGCAGTACTTC. It specifies CASSGRVFGYEQYF.

The chain has TRBV5-8 and TRBJ2-6; D is perhaps TRBD1 (6 bases). Trimming pared 0 bases from V and 3 bases from J, leaving 13 bases between. CDR1 and CDR2 from the germline V gene are SGHTS and YDEGEE. The CDR3 extends over 17 amino acids. In DNA, the CDR3 is TGTGCCAGCAGCTTGGAAAGGGGGTTACTTGGGGCCAACGTCCTGACTTTC. Its translation is CASSLERGLLGANVLTF. Together with reference TRBV5-8 and TRBJ2-6, the CDR3 gives the full variable domain: EAGVTQSPTHLIKTRGQQATLRCSPISGHTSVYWYQQALGLGLQFLLWYDEGEERNRGNFPPRFSGRQFPNYSSELNVNALELEDSALYLCASSLERGLLGANVLTFGAGSRLTVL.

The chain links TRBV2 to TRBJ1-2; 8 nucleotides line up with TRBD1. Germline values: CDR1 SNHLY, CDR2 FYNNEI. The CDR3 is 12 residues long. The V segment lost 5 bases and the J segment 7 bases; nucleotides outside the gene matches: 3. The CDR3 nucleotides read TGTGCCAGCAGTATACAGGGGGTTGGCTACACCTTC. This translates into CASSIQGVGYTF.